These 30 T cell receptor beta chains share one sample of origin, sequenced in a study of OX40 agonist ivuxolimab in advanced cancers. The method behind the library was the immunoSEQ multiplex PCR assay. The table comes from immuneACCESS by way of TCRdb, which keeps in-frame sequences with V and J called. Part of the clones is missing from these tables; in studies checked, under half for an unresolved V gene and the rest for unknown reasons. This sample is represented by about 71,000 clones; approximately 78% of them were singletons. Approximately 5% of the sample lies in the top ten. The sample was CD4+ or CD8+ T cells sorted from blood, taken in a trial of the OX40 agonist ivuxolimab. These TCRs come from an adult with an advanced solid tumor such as melanoma, head and neck, liver or kidney cancer.

The J gene is TRBJ1-1, the V gene TRBV19; no reliable D call. The ends were cut back, 1 base at V and 1 base at J, with 7 bases in the middle. Per germline, CDR1 LNHDA and CDR2 SQIVND (reference sequence). This CDR3 contains 14 residues. CDR3 sequence reads: CASSIGNGNTEAFF. The CDR3 DNA follows: TGTGCCAGTAGTATAGGTAACGGGAACACTGAAGCTTTCTTT.

The chain couples TRBV27 to TRBJ2-3, with D hard to call. This CDR3 spans 13 amino acids. Trimming left V 5 bases short and J 5 bases short, with 11 bases between. Germline loops: CDR1 MNHEY, CDR2 SMNVEV (reference sequence). The CDR3 region is CASSPQPGDTQYF. The CDR3 nucleotides read TGTGCCAGCAGTCCCCAACCTGGAGATACGCAGTATTTT.

The gene calls are TRBV5-6 and TRBJ1-6; 10 nucleotides line up with TRBD1. V shed 4 bases, J shed 6 bases, and the junction held 4 bases outside the gene matches. From germline, CDR1 is SGHDT and CDR2 YYEEEE. The length of the CDR3 is 15 residues. DNA of the CDR3: TGTGCCAGCAGCCCCCGGGACAGGGGTAATTCACCCCTCCACTTT. It translates to CASSPRDRGNSPLHF. Drawing the rest from reference TRBV5-6 and TRBJ1-6, the complete variable domain is DAGVTQSPTHLIKTRGQQVTLRCSPKSGHDTVSWYQQALGQGPQFIFQYYEEEERQRGNFPDRFSGHQFPNYSSELNVNALLLGDSALYLCASSPRDRGNSPLHFGNGTRLTVT.

The V gene is TRBV9, the J gene TRBJ2-3, with D possibly matching TRBD2 (7 bases). Germline lookup yields CDR1 SGDLS and CDR2 YYNGEE. This CDR3 spans 15 amino acids. Between the trimmed V and J ends, which lost 0 bases and 2 bases, there was a span of 10 bases. The CDR3 nucleotides read TGTGCCAGCAGCGTAGCGGGGGGCCTCACAGATACGCAGTATTTT. Amino acid sequence: CASSVAGGLTDTQYF.

The CDR3 loop reads CASSFSGDGQPQHF. In DNA, the CDR3 is TGCGCCAGCAGCTTTTCCGGGGATGGGCAGCCCCAGCATTTT. This chain links TRBV5-1 with TRBJ1-5; no reliable D call. V dropped 2 bases and J dropped 7 bases, with 13 bases sitting between them. Per germline, CDR1 SGHRS and CDR2 YFSETQ. The CDR3 length is 14 residues.

This clone was seen more than once but under ten times. The chain's CDR3 is CASSQVREGYTF. DNA of the CDR3: TGTGCCAGCAGCCAAGTCAGGGAAGGCTACACCTTC. V usage is TRBV4-2 and J usage is TRBJ1-2; tentatively, D is TRBD1 (5 bases). In germline, CDR1 is LGHNA, CDR2 YNFKEQ. Deletions cut 1 base from V and 8 bases from J, with 8 bases between. The length of the CDR3 is 12 residues.

This clone was recorded only once. The J gene is TRBJ2-5, the V gene TRBV30, with D unresolved. V gave up 1 base and J gave up 5 bases, with 8 bases separating them. The CDR3 runs to 12 residues. The germline V gene has CDR1 GTSNPN and CDR2 SVGIG (reference sequence). The CDR3 is CAWSEMGETQYF. For the CDR3, the DNA is TGTGCCTGGAGTGAGATGGGGGAGACCCAGTACTTC. The variable domain in full, with the rest retrieved from reference TRBV30 and TRBJ2-5, is SQTIHQWPATLVQPVGSPLSLECTVEGTSNPNLYWYRQAAGRGLQLLFYSVGIGQISSEVPQNLSASRPQDRQFILSSKKLLLSDSGFYLCAWSEMGETQYFGPGTRLLVL.

The chain has TRBV7-9 and TRBJ1-6; a possible D gene is TRBD1 (6 bases). The germline V gene has CDR1 SEHNR and CDR2 FQNEAQ (reference sequence). The length of the CDR3 is 12 residues. V was trimmed by 8 bases and J by 7 bases, leaving 9 bases between them. DNA for the CDR3: TGTGCCAGCGGACAGATGAATTCACCCCTCCACTTT. Its translation is CASGQMNSPLHF.

The sample holds a few counts of this clone. The chain recombines TRBV6-1 with TRBJ2-1; no reliable D call. The germline V gene encodes CDR1 MNHNS and CDR2 SASEGT. This CDR3 region has 13 residues. Trimming removed 4 bases from V and 3 bases from J, with 7 bases in between. The DNA for the CDR3 is TGTGCCAGCAGTGTGAGAGTCTACAATGAGCAGTTCTTC. Its translation: CASSVRVYNEQFF.

The chain has TRBV7-3 and TRBJ2-2; unclear D gene. The V end was cut by 4 bases, the J end by 5 bases, with 8 bases between. Germline V gene lookup returns CDR1 SGHTA and CDR2 FQGTGA. The CDR3 length is 13 residues. In DNA, the CDR3 is TGTGCCAGCAGCTCGGCTAGTACCGGGGAGCTGTTTTTT. It specifies CASSSASTGELFF.

This chain connects TRBV9 to TRBJ2-2; 9 bases match TRBD1. Germline CDR1 is SGDLS and CDR2 is YYNGEE. CDR3 size: 14 residues. Trimming removed 5 bases from V and 7 bases from J; junction bases left unmatched: 6. Here the CDR3 DNA reads TGTGCCAGCAGGAGGACAGGGGAAGGCGGGGAGCTGTTTTTT. It is translated as CASRRTGEGGELFF.

In its sample, this clone was seen a few times. V usage is TRBV13 and J usage is TRBJ2-3, with 8 bases lining up with TRBD1. Trimming cost V 5 bases and J 0 bases; bases outside gene matches: 16. CDR1 and CDR2 (germline): PRHDT, FYEKMQ (reference sequence). The CDR3 has 19 amino acids. The CDR3 DNA reads TGTGCCAGCAGCACGAGACTGGGACAGGTATTATCTAGCACAGATACGCAGTATTTT. Its translation is CASSTRLGQVLSSTDTQYF.

This clone was detected only a few times. V usage is TRBV28 and J usage is TRBJ1-6, with 7 nucleotides matching TRBD1. The V gene's germline CDR1 is MDHEN and CDR2 SYDVKM. CDR3 length: 14 residues. J was trimmed by 9 bases and V by 3 bases; bases with no gene match: 5. The CDR3 loop is CASSLSQGGSPLHF. As DNA, the CDR3 is TGTGCCAGCAGTTTGTCGCAGGGGGGTTCACCCCTCCACTTT.

The chain is built from TRBV10-3 and TRBJ1-1; possible D gene TRBD1, 6 bases. CDR3 length equals 13 residues. Trimming shortened V by 4 bases and J by 5 bases, and 11 bases separated the two germline ends. Germline CDR1 and CDR2: ENHRY and SYGVKD. CDR3 sequence: CAISGPTGTEAFF. The CDR3 bases are TGTGCCATCAGTGGACCGACAGGAACTGAAGCTTTCTTT.

The chain employs TRBV7-9 and TRBJ1-2; D possibly corresponds to TRBD1 (5 bases). Germline loops: CDR1 SEHNR, CDR2 FQNEAQ (reference sequence). The CDR3 totals 13 residues. Trimming shortened V by 5 bases and J by 8 bases, and 15 bases separated the two germline ends. Here the CDR3 reads CASSRDPPRGYTF. CDR3 in DNA: TGTGCCAGCAGCCGGGACCCCCCGAGGGGCTACACCTTC.

The J gene is TRBJ2-1, the V gene TRBV7-6; a possible D gene is TRBD2 (5 bases). With 1 base removed from V and 6 bases from J, the gap between germline ends came to 16 bases. Germline CDR1 and CDR2: SGHVS and FNYEAQ. The length of the CDR3 is 16 residues. CDR3 DNA sequence: TGTGCCAGCAGCTTAGTAACGGGAATGGGCCCCAATGAGCAGTTCTTC. Its protein is CASSLVTGMGPNEQFF.

V is TRBV5-1 and J is TRBJ1-6; D is uncertain. Trimming left V 0 bases short and J 7 bases short, with 11 bases between. This CDR3 has 15 amino acids. Germline-derived CDR1 and CDR2 are SGHRS and YFSETQ. This CDR3 reads CASSLGLIQNSPLHF. The DNA of the CDR3 is TGCGCCAGCAGCTTGGGGCTGATTCAGAATTCACCCCTCCACTTT.

The V and J genes are TRBV18 and TRBJ2-7, with 8 nucleotides matching TRBD2. The V gene's germline CDR1 is KGHSH and CDR2 LQKENI. Trimming cost V 0 bases and J 0 bases; bases outside gene matches: 7. The CDR3 is 17 residues long. The CDR3 nucleotides read TGTGCCAGCTCACCACCAAGGACCGGGACTAGCTCCTACGAGCAGTACTTC. It codes for CASSPPRTGTSSYEQYF.

The chain has TRBV10-3 and TRBJ2-1; D not resolved. V was cut by 4 bases and J by 0 bases, with 10 bases left in between. Looked up from germline, CDR1 is ENHRY and CDR2 is SYGVKD. The CDR3 runs to 15 residues. This chain's CDR3 is CAISAGPSSYNEQFF. CDR3 in DNA: TGTGCCATCAGTGCCGGCCCCAGCTCCTACAATGAGCAGTTCTTC.

This sequence joins TRBV27 and TRBJ1-2, with 10 bases matching TRBD1. Germline loops: CDR1 MNHEY, CDR2 SMNVEV (reference sequence). V dropped 5 bases and J dropped 4; count of bases not matched to a gene: 4. The CDR3 has 14 amino acids. As DNA, the CDR3 is TGTGCCAGCAGTGACAGGGGGCGTCCCTATGGCTACACCTTC. Its protein product is CASSDRGRPYGYTF.

This clone was seen more than once but under ten times. This rearrangement joins TRBV7-2 to TRBJ1-1; D remains unclear. Germline loops: CDR1 SGHTA, CDR2 FQGNSA. V gave up 0 bases and J gave up 0 bases, with 5 bases separating them. CDR3 length equals 14 residues. The CDR3 reads CASSLASLNTEAFF. CDR3 sequence (DNA): TGTGCCAGCAGCTTAGCTTCCTTGAACACTGAAGCTTTCTTT.

This chain joins TRBV6-1 and TRBJ2-2; weak D call: TRBD1 (5 bases). Germline assignment: CDR1 MNHNS and CDR2 SASEGT. The length of the CDR3 is 14 residues. V was cut by 6 bases and J by 1 base, with 9 bases left in between. The DNA of the CDR3 is TGTGCCAGCAGCCCTGACAGGAACACCGGGGAGCTGTTTTTT. Amino acids: CASSPDRNTGELFF.

The J gene is TRBJ2-5, the V gene TRBV5-1; D is unresolved. The length of the CDR3 is 15 residues. V lost 0 bases and J 4 bases, leaving 13 bases between the germline ends. Germline lookup yields CDR1 SGHRS and CDR2 YFSETQ. For the CDR3, the DNA is TGCGCCAGCAGCTTGGCCCCTCCCTCGCGAGAGACCCAGTACTTC. It encodes CASSLAPPSRETQYF.

The chain links TRBV5-6 to TRBJ1-5, with D perhaps matching TRBD1 (6 bases). The CDR3 loop spans 19 amino acids. Germline values: CDR1 SGHDT, CDR2 YYEEEE. Between the trimmed V and J ends, which lost 4 bases and 0 bases, there was a span of 23 bases. The CDR3: CASSPNWTDSDYSNQPQHF. CDR3 nucleotide sequence: TGTGCCAGCAGCCCAAATTGGACAGATTCTGATTATAGCAATCAGCCCCAGCATTTT.

This sequence joins TRBV7-9 and TRBJ2-7; TRBD2 might be the D (6 bases). Germline CDR1 is SEHNR and CDR2 is FQNEAQ (reference sequence). The CDR3 covers 16 residues. Trimming shortened V by 5 bases and J by 0 bases, and 17 bases separated the two germline ends. CDR3 region: CASSRWEAASSYEQYF. In DNA, the CDR3 is TGTGCCAGCAGCCGCTGGGAGGCTGCTAGCTCCTACGAGCAGTACTTC.

This clone was seen just once. The chain employs TRBV6-5 and TRBJ1-5; D unclear. V was cut by 1 base and J by 7 bases, with 11 bases left in between. Per germline, CDR1 MNHEY and CDR2 SVGAGI. The CDR3 is 14 amino acids. CDR3 in amino acids: CASSYLNWEQPQHF. As DNA, the CDR3 is TGTGCCAGCAGTTACTTAAATTGGGAACAGCCCCAGCATTTT.

This clone was found a few times. The V gene is TRBV29-1, the J gene TRBJ1-2; D is perhaps TRBD1 (6 bases). With 4 bases removed from V and 4 bases from J, the gap between germline ends came to 22 bases. The CDR3 length is 16 residues. Germline CDR1 SQVTM, CDR2 ANQGSEA. The CDR3 nucleotides read TGCAGCGTTGGGGGCAGGGGTTCCCAAGGGGCCTATGGCTACACCTTC. The encoded protein is CSVGGRGSQGAYGYTF.

The chain carries TRBV6-5 and TRBJ1-2; D is unclear. CDR1 and CDR2 (germline): MNHEY, SVGAGI. V shed 11 bases and J shed 8 bases, with 15 bases lying between them. The CDR3 loop spans 11 amino acids. The CDR3 reads CAAHAGWGYTF. DNA of the CDR3: TGTGCCGCTCACGCGGGCTGGGGCTACACCTTC.

Here the CDR3 reads CASSPRVGPNYGYTF. The DNA of the CDR3 is TGTGCCAGCAGTCCCCGGGTCGGACCTAACTATGGCTACACCTTC. The chain couples TRBV27 to TRBJ1-2; D call uncertain. Per the germline V gene, CDR1 is MNHEY and CDR2 is SMNVEV (reference sequence). The CDR3 loop spans 15 amino acids. Trimming pared 5 bases from V and 0 bases from J, leaving 13 bases between.

The chain uses TRBV7-9 and TRBJ1-3; D possibly corresponds to TRBD1 (5 bases). This CDR3 has 16 amino acids. CDR1 and CDR2 from the germline V gene are SEHNR and FQNEAQ (reference sequence). V lost 7 bases to trimming and J lost 0 bases, with 16 bases between them. The CDR3 region has the DNA TGTGCCAGCACCCCCCCCACAGGCTTCTCTGGAAACACCATATATTTT. Translated: CASTPPTGFSGNTIYF.